This record concerns one T cell receptor beta chain sequence. Antigen specificity is unknown. The CDR3 totals 14 residues. Germline lookup yields CDR1 SGHDT and CDR2 YYEEEE. Every HIV-positive participant received treatment in the United States. The entry originates in a study of long-term antiretroviral therapy in people with HIV. As for the study in general: Samples collected earliest predate the 2015 immediate-ART recommendation by about a decade.

Points from the study as a whole: Post-treatment diversity went higher with ART but stayed below transplant donor controls. It was observed that HIV repertoires exhibited narrower CDR3 length ranges than controls.

The authors ran the immunoSEQ assay, v3.0, at survey level. Measured with immunoSEQ multiplex PCR; TCRdb has only the in-frame clones, and not every one. The sample lists around 30,000 clones, roughly 84% seen once, with around 6% in the top ten. The receptor was derived from a man younger than 30 with HIV. The chain links TRBV5-6 to TRBJ2-5; tentatively, D is TRBD2 (6 bases). The J call may be in error: the DNA end matches TRBJ2-7 better. The sample consisted of unsorted PBMCs, taken 0.4 years after starting antiretroviral therapy. In DNA, the CDR3 is TGTGCCAGCAGCTTGGGGGCGGGGACCTACGAGCAGTACTTC. Encoded protein: CASSLGAGTYEQYF.